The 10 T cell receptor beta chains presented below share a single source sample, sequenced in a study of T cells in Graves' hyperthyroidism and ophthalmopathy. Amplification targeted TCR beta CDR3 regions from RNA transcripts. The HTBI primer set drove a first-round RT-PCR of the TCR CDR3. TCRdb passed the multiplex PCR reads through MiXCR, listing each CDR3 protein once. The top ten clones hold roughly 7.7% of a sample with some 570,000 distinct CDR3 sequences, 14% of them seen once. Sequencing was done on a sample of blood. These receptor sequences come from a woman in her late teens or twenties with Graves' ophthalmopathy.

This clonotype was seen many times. CDR3 residues: CASRPYETSPSYEQYF. The CDR3 coding sequence is TGTGCCAGCAGACCCTACGAGACCTCGCCCTCCTACGAGCAGTACTTC. V and J are TRBV6-1 and TRBJ2-7; no clear D gene. Germline V CDR1 and CDR2: MNHNS, SASEGT. The CDR3 is made up of 16 amino acids. V gave up 6 bases and J gave up 0 bases, with 18 bases separating them.

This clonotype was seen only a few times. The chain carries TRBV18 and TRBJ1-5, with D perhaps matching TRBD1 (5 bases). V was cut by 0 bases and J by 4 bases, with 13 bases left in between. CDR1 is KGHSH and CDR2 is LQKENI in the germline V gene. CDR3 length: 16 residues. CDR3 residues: CASSPPNKGRNQPQHF. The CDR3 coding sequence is TGTGCCAGCTCACCACCAAATAAGGGGAGAAATCAGCCCCAGCATTTT.

The CDR3, as DNA: TGTGCCGGCAATTCCCGGACAGAGAACACTGAAGCTTTCTTT. This sequence encodes CAGNSRTENTEAFF. This chain joins TRBV6-1 and TRBJ1-1, with D possibly being TRBD1 (6 bases). V lost 11 bases and J 1 base, leaving 17 bases between the germline ends. There are 14 residues in the CDR3. Germline V CDR1 and CDR2: MNHNS, SASEGT.

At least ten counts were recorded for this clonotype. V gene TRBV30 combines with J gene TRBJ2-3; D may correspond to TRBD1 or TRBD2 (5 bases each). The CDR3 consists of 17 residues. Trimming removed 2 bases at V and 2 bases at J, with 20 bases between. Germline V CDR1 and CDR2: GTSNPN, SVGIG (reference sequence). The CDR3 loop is CAWSTPRGGGSTDTQYF. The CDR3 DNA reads TGTGCCTGGAGTACGCCCCGGGGCGGCGGCTCCACAGATACGCAGTATTTT.

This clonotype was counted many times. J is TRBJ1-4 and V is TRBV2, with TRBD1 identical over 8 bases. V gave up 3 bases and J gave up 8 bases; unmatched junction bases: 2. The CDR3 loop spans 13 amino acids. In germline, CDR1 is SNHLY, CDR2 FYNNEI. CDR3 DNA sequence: TGTGCCAGCAGTGAGGACAGGGCAGAAAAACTGTTTTTT. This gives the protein CASSEDRAEKLFF.

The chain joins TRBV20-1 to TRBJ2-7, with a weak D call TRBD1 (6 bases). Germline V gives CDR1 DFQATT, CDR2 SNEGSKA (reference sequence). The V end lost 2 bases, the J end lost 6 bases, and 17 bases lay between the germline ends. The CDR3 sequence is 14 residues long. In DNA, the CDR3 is TGCAGTGCTAGAACTCAAGAACTCAGGGGCGAGCAGTACTTC. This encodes CSARTQELRGEQYF.

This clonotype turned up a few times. This CDR3 is CASSQSGRAYNEQFF. CDR3 bases: TGTGCCAGCAGCCAAAGCGGGAGGGCCTACAATGAGCAGTTCTTC. The rearrangement uses TRBV7-9 and TRBJ2-1, with 10 bases aligning to TRBD2. The CDR3 is made up of 15 amino acids. CDR1 and CDR2 (germline): SEHNR, FQNEAQ (reference sequence). V lost 5 bases and J lost 2; bases outside the gene matches: 3.

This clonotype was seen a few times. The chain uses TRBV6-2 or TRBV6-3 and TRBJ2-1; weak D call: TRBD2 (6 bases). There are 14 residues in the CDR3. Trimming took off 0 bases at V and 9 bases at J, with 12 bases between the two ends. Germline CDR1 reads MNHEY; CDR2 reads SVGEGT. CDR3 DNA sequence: TGTGCCAGCAGTTACTCCATTCGGGGAGGTGAGCAGTTCTTC. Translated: CASSYSIRGGEQFF.

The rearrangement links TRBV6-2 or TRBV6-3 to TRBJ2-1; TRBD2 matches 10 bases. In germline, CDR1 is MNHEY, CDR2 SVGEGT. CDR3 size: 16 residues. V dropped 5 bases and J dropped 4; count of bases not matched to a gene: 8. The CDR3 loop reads CASSRPGTSVYNEQFF. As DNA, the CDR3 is TGTGCCAGCAGTCGCCCCGGGACTAGCGTGTACAATGAGCAGTTCTTC.

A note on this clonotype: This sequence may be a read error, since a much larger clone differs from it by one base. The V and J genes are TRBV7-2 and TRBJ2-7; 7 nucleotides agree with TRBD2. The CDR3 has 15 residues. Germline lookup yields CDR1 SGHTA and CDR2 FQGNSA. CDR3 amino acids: CASSLWSGGAYEQCF. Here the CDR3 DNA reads TGTGCCAGCAGCTTGTGGTCGGGGGGAGCCTACGAGCAGTGCTTC.